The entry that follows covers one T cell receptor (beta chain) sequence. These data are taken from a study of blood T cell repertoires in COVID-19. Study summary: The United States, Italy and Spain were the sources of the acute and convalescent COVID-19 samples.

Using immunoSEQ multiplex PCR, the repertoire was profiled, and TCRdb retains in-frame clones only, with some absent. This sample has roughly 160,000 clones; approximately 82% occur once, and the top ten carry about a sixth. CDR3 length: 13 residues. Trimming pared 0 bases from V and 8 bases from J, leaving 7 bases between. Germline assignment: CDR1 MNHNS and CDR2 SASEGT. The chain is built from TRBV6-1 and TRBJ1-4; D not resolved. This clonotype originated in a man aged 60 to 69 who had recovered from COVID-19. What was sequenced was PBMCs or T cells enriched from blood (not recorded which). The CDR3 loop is CASSEAGLEKLFF. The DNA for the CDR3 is TGTGCCAGCAGTGAAGCGGGCCTGGAAAAACTGTTTTTT.